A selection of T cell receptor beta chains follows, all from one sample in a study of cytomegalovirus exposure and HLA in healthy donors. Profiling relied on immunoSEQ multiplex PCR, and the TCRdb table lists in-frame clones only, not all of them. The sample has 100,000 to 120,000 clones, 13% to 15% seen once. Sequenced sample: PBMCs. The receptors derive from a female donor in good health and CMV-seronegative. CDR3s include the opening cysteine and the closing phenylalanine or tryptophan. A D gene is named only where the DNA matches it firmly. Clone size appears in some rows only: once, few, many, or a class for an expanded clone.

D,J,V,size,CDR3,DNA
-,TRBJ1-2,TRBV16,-,CASSQIRTETGYTF,TGTGCCAGCAGCCAAATCCGGACAGAAACTGGCTACACCTTC
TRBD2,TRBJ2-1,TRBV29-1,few,CSVDRAGGPREQFF,TGCAGCGTTGACAGAGCGGGGGGACCACGTGAGCAGTTCTTC
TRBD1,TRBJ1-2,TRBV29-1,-,CSVVIGTGGGYGYTF,TGCAGCGTTGTTATTGGGACAGGGGGCGGCTATGGCTACACCTTC
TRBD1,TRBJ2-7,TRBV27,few,CAAGTGRGNEQYF,TGTGCCGCAGGGACAGGGAGGGGTAACGAGCAGTACTTC
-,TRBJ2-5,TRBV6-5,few,CASCGSGETQYF,TGTGCCAGCTGCGGCAGCGGGGAGACCCAGTACTTC
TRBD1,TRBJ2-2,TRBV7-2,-,CASSPGGTGELFF,TGTGCCAGCAGCCCAGGGGGCACCGGGGAGCTGTTTTTT
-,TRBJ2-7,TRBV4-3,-,CASSQFSSYEQYF,TGCGCCAGCAGCCAATTCTCCTCCTACGAGCAGTACTTC
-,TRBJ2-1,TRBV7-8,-,CASSPTEYSYNEQFF,TGTGCCAGCAGCCCGACAGAGTACTCCTACAATGAGCAGTTCTTC
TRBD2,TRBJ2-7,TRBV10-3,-,CAIKTLGLAGGEQYF,TGTGCCATCAAAACCCTGGGACTAGCGGGAGGGGAGCAGTACTTC
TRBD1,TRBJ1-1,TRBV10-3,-,CAISATGGRNTEAFF,TGTGCCATCAGCGCTACAGGGGGCCGGAACACTGAAGCTTTCTTT
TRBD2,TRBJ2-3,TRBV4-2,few,CASSQGRTGGSTDTQYF,TGTGCCAGCAGCCAAGGTAGAACGGGAGGGAGCACAGATACGCAGTATTTT
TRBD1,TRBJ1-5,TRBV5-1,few,CASSSGTGKNQPQHF,TGCGCCAGCAGCTCCGGGACAGGGAAAAATCAGCCCCAGCATTTT
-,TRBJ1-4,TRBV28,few,CASIESGNEKLFF,TGTGCCAGCATAGAATCGGGGAATGAAAAACTGTTTTTT
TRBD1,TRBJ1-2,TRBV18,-,CASSPRDRAGTF,TGTGCCAGCTCACCCCGGGACAGGGCGGGTACCTTC
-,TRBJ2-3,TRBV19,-,CASTLEAGTDTQYF,TGTGCCAGTACTTTAGAGGCCGGCACAGATACGCAGTATTTT
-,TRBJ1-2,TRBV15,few,CATSRRSRGYGYTF,TGTGCCACCAGCAGGAGATCAAGAGGCTATGGCTACACCTTC
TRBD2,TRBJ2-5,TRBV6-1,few,CASSVGLAGHETQYF,TGTGCCAGCAGTGTGGGACTAGCGGGCCACGAGACCCAGTACTTC
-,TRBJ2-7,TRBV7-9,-,CASSLTGGALYEQYF,TGTGCCAGCAGCCTCACCGGAGGGGCCCTTTACGAGCAGTACTTC
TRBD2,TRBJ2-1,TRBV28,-,CASSPITIGLATSGEQFF,TGTGCCAGCAGTCCAATAACTATCGGACTAGCCACGTCGGGTGAGCAGTTCTTC
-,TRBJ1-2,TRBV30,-,CAWSGQGWDGYTF,TGTGCCTGGAGTGGCCAGGGGTGGGATGGCTACACCTTC
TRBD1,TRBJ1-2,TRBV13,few,CASSLEAGGFLRGYTF,TGTGCCAGCAGCTTAGAAGCAGGGGGCTTTCTCCGAGGCTACACCTTC
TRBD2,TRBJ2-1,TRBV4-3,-,CASSQEPQRGYNEQFF,TGCGCCAGCAGCCAAGAACCCCAGCGGGGCTACAATGAGCAGTTCTTC
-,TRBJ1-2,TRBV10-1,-,CASSLTVDGYTF,TGCGCCAGCAGTCTTACGGTAGATGGCTACACCTTC
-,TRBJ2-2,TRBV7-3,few,CASSPPGQNTGELFF,TGTGCCAGCAGTCCCCCGGGACAGAACACCGGGGAGCTGTTTTTT
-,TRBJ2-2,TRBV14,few,CASSLYRAGELFF,TGTGCCAGCAGTCTTTACAGGGCCGGGGAGCTGTTTTTT
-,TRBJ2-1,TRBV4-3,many,CASSQEEEGYNEQFF,TGCGCCAGCAGCCAGGAGGAGGAGGGCTACAATGAGCAGTTCTTC
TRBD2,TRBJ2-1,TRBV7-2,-,CASSSGLEGGPEQFF,TGTGCCAGCAGCTCGGGACTAGAGGGAGGGCCAGAGCAGTTCTTC
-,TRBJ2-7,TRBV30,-,CAWSVAHYEQYF,TGTGCCTGGAGTGTCGCACATTACGAGCAGTACTTC
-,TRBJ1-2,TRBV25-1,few,CASSEYKAGGVYGYTF,TGTGCCAGCAGTGAATATAAGGCAGGAGGTGTCTATGGCTACACCTTC
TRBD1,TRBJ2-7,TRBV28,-,CASSTTGTGIYEQYF,TGTGCCAGCAGTACGACCGGGACAGGAATTTACGAGCAGTACTTC
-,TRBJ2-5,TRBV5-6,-,CASSLYIGRWETQYF,TGTGCCAGCAGCTTGTATATAGGGAGGTGGGAGACCCAGTACTTC
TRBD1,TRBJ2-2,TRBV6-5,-,CATTRDRVGTGELFF,TGTGCCACCACCCGCGACAGGGTTGGGACCGGGGAGCTGTTTTTT
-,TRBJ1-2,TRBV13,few,CASSRTVDGYTF,TGTGCCAGCAGCCGGACAGTTGATGGCTACACCTTC
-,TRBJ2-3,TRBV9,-,CASSVERRGPADTQYF,TGTGCCAGCAGCGTAGAGAGGCGGGGGCCGGCAGATACGCAGTATTTT
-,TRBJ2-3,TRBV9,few,CASSVDPLENTDTQYF,TGTGCCAGCAGCGTAGACCCACTAGAGAACACAGATACGCAGTATTTT
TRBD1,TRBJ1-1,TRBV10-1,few,CASSPGTGSSAFF,TGCGCCAGCAGTCCCGGGACAGGGAGTTCGGCTTTCTTT